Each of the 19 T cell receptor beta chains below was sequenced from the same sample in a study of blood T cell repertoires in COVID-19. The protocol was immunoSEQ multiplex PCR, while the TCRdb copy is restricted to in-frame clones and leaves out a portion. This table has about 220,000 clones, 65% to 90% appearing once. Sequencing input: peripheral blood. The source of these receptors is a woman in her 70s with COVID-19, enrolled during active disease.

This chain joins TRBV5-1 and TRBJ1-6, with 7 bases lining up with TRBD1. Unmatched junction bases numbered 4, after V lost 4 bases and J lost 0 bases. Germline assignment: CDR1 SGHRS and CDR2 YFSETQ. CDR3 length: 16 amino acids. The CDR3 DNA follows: TGCGCCAGCAGCCCGGGACAGAGCTCCTATAATTCACCCCTCCACTTT. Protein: CASSPGQSSYNSPLHF.

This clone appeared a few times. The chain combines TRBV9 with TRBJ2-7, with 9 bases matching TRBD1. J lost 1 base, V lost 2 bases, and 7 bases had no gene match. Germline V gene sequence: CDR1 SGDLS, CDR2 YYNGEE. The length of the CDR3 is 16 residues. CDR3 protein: CASSVFPGQGSYEQYF. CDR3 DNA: TGTGCCAGCAGCGTCTTCCCGGGACAGGGTTCCTACGAGCAGTACTTC.

Here the CDR3 reads CASRSTWNYRGTEAFF. DNA of the CDR3: TGCGCCAGCAGGTCTACCTGGAACTACAGGGGCACTGAAGCTTTCTTT. The chain joins TRBV5-1 to TRBJ1-1, with TRBD1 matching 7 bases. V lost 5 bases, J lost 4 bases, and 14 bases stayed unmatched. This CDR3 is 16 amino acids long. The germline CDR1 and CDR2 sequences are SGHRS and YFSETQ.

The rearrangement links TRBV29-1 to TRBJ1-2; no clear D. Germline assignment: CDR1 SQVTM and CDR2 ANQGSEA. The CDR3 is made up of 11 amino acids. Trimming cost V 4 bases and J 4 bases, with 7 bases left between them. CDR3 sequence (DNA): TGCAGCGTTGTTACGGGCTATGGCTACACCTTC. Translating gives CSVVTGYGYTF.

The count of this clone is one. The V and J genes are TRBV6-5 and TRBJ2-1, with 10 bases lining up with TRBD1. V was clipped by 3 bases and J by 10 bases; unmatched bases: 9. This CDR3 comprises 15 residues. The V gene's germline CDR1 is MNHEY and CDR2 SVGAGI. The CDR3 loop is CASSYMRTGGKEQFF. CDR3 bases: TGTGCCAGCAGTTATATGAGGACAGGGGGAAAGGAGCAGTTCTTC.

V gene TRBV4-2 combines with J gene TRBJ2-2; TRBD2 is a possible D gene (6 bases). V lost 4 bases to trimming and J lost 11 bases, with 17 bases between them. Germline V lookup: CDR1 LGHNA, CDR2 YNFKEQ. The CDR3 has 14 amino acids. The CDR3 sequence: CASSPDVRDGELFF. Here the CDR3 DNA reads TGTGCCAGCAGCCCAGACGTGCGGGATGGAGAGCTGTTTTTT.

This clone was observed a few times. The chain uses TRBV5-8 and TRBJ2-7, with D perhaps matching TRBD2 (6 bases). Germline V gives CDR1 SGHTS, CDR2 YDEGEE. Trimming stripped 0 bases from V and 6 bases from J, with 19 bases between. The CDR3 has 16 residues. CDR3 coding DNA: TGTGCCAGCAGCTTGGTGGGGAGTCGACGGGGGATCGAGCAGTACTTC. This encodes CASSLVGSRRGIEQYF.

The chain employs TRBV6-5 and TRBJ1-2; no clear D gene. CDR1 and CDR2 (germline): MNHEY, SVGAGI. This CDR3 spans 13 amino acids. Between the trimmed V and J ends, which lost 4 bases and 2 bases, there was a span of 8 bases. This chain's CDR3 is CASSSAGNYGYTF. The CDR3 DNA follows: TGTGCCAGCAGTTCGGCGGGAAACTATGGCTACACCTTC.

As DNA, the CDR3 is TGTGCCTGGAGTGGGACAGGGAAGACCTACGAGCAGTACTTC. Translated: CAWSGTGKTYEQYF. The chain carries TRBV30 and TRBJ2-7; TRBD1 aligns across 8 bases. Germline CDR1 and CDR2: GTSNPN and SVGIG (reference sequence). The CDR3 length is 14 residues. The V and J ends lost 1 base and 2 bases, in that order; junction bases with no gene match: 4.

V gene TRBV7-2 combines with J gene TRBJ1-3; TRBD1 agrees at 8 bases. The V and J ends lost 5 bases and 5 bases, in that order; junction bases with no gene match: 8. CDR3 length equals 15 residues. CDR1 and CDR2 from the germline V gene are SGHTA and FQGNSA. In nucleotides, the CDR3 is TGTGCCAGCAGCCCGGACAGGGCTTTAAGAAACACCATATATTTT. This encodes CASSPDRALRNTIYF.

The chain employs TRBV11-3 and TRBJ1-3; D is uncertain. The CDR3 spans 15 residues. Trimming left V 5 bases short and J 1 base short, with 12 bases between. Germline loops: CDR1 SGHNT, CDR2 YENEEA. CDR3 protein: CASSPEAGSGNTIYF. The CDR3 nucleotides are TGTGCCAGCAGCCCAGAGGCTGGGTCTGGAAACACCATATATTTT.

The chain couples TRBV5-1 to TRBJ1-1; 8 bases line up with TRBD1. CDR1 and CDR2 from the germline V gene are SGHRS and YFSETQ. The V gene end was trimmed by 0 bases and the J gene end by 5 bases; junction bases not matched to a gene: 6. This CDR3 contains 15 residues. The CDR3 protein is CASSLGQGFRTEAFF. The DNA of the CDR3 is TGCGCCAGCAGCTTGGGACAGGGGTTTAGGACTGAAGCTTTCTTT. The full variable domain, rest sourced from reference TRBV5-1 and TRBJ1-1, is KAGVTQTPRYLIKTRGQQVTLSCSPISGHRSVSWYQQTPGQGLQFLFEYFSETQRNKGNFPGRFSGRQFSNSRSEMNVSTLELGDSALYLCASSLGQGFRTEAFFGQGTRLTVV.

CDR3 coding DNA: TGTGCCAGCAGCTTGGGGGGACTGGGCACTGAAGCTTTCTTT. Protein sequence: CASSLGGLGTEAFF. The gene calls are TRBV7-3 and TRBJ1-1; D may be TRBD1 (5 bases). V was pared by 3 bases and J by 4 bases, with 12 bases between. This CDR3 is built from 14 residues. Germline CDR1 and CDR2: SGHTA and FQGTGA.

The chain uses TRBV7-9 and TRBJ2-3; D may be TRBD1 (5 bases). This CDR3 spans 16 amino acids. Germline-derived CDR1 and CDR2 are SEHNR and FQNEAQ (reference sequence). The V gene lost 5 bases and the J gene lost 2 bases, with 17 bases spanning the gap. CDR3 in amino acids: CASSAKDRSSTDTQYF. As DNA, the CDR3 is TGTGCCAGCAGCGCAAAAGACAGAAGTTCCACAGATACGCAGTATTTT. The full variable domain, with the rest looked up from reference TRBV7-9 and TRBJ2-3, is DTGVSQNPRHKITKRGQNVTFRCDPISEHNRLYWYRQTLGQGPEFLTYFQNEAQLEKSRLLSDRFSAERPKGSFSTLEIQRTEQGDSAMYLCASSAKDRSSTDTQYFGPGTRLTVL.

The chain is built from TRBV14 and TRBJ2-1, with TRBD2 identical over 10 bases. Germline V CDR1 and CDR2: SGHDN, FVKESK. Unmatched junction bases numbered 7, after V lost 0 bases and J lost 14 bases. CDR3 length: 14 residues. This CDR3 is CASSQEGLSGRKFF. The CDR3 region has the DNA TGTGCCAGCAGCCAAGAAGGGCTTAGCGGGAGGAAGTTCTTC.

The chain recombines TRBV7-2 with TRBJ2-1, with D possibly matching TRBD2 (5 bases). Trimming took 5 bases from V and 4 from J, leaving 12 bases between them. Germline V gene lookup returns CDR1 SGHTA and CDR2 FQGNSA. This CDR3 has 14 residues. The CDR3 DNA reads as TGTGCCAGCAGCCTAAGAGCGGCGTACAATGAGCAGTTCTTC. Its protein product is CASSLRAAYNEQFF.

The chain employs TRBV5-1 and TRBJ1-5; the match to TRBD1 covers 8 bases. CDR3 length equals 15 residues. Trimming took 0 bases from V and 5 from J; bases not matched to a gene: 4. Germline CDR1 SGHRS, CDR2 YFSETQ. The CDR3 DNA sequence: TGCGCCAGCAGCTTGGCAACAGGGGGAGATCAGCCCCAGCATTTT. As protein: CASSLATGGDQPQHF.

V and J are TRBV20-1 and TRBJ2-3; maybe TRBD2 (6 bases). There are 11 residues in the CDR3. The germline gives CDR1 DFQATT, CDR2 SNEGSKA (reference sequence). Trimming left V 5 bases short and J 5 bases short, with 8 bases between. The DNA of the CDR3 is TGCAGTGCTGGAGGGAGAGATACGCAGTATTTT. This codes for CSAGGRDTQYF.

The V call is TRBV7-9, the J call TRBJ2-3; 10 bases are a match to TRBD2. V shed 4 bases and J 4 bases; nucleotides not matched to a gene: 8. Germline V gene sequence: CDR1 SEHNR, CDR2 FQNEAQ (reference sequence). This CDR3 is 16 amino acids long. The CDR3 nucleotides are TGTGCCAGCAGCTCTAGCGGGAGTCTGCGGGCAGATACGCAGTATTTT. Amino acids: CASSSSGSLRADTQYF. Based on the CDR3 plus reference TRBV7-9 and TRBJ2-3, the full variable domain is DTGVSQNPRHKITKRGQNVTFRCDPISEHNRLYWYRQTLGQGPEFLTYFQNEAQLEKSRLLSDRFSAERPKGSFSTLEIQRTEQGDSAMYLCASSSSGSLRADTQYFGPGTRLTVL.